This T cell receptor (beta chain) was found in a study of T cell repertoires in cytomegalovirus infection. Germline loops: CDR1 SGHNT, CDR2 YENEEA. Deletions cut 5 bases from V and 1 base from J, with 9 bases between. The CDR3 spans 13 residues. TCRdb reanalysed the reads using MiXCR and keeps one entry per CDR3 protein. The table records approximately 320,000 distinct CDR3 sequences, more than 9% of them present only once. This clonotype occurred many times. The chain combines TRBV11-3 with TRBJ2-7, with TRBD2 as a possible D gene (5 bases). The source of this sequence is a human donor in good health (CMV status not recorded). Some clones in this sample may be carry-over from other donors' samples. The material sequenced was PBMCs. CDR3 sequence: CASSLRGSYEQYF. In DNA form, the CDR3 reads TGTGCCAGCAGCCTTAGAGGGTCCTACGAGCAGTACTTC.